The T cell receptor beta chain under discussion was sequenced for a study of cytomegalovirus exposure and HLA in healthy donors. Study summary: Researchers found that about four fifths of just under 400 genotyped donors fell within the Caucasian-associated ancestry cluster.

The CDR3 is made up of 16 amino acids. V lost 1 base to trimming and J lost 3 bases, with 16 bases between them. In germline, CDR1 is LGHNA, CDR2 YSLEER. With 60 Vbeta and 13 Jbeta primers, the PCR was carried out. The data were produced by immunoSEQ multiplex PCR, yet TCRdb's version contains in-frame clones alone and is incomplete. The profile shows about 160,000 clones, around 80% of them singletons. This TCR came from a male donor in good health and CMV-seropositive. Sequenced: PBMCs. V usage is TRBV4-3 and J usage is TRBJ2-7; D is possibly TRBD1 (5 bases). This chain's CDR3 is CASSQGSATGLYEQYF. In nucleotides, the CDR3 is TGCGCCAGCAGCCAAGGTTCGGCCACAGGTCTCTACGAGCAGTACTTC.